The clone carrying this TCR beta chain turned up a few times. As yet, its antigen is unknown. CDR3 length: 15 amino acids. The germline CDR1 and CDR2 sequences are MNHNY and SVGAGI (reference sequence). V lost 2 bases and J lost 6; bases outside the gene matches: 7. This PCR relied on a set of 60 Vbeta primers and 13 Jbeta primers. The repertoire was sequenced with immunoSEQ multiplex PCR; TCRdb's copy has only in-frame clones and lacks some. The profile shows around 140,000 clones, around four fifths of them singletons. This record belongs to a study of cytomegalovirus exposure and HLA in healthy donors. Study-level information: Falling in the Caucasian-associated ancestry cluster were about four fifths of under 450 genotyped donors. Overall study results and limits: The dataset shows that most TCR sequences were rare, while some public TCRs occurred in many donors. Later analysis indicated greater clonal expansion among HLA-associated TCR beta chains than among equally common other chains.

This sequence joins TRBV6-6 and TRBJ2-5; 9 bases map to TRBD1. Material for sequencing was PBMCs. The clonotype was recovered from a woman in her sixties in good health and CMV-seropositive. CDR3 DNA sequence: TGTGCCAGCAGTTACCCCGGACAGGGGAGACAGACCCAGTACTTC. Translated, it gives CASSYPGQGRQTQYF.